The 27 T cell receptor beta chains below come from one sample, sequenced in a study of identical twins' blood T cells. TCRdb analysed the 5' RACE reads with MiXCR anew, one entry per CDR3 protein. The table includes a few hundred thousand distinct CDR3 sequences, around 30% detected once. The sample taken for sequencing was PBMCs. The receptor source for this set is a woman aged 18-50 years in good health.

This chain uses TRBV27 with TRBJ2-1; D gene ambiguous. Germline CDR1 and CDR2: MNHEY and SMNVEV (reference sequence). This CDR3 has 15 amino acids. The V gene lost 5 bases and the J gene lost 1 base, with 12 bases spanning the gap. The CDR3 DNA follows: TGTGCCAGCAGTCTCAGGTGGCCTTCCTACAATGAGCAGTTCTTC. Translating gives CASSLRWPSYNEQFF.

In its sample, this clonotype was seen many times. CDR3 residues: CASRDLRRGVTDTQYF. DNA for the CDR3: TGTGCCAGCAGGGACCTCAGGCGGGGGGTCACAGATACGCAGTATTTT. This chain connects TRBV6-1 to TRBJ2-3; 8 nucleotides line up with TRBD2. The CDR3 contains 16 residues. The V segment lost 6 bases and the J segment 2 bases; nucleotides outside the gene matches: 10. CDR1 is MNHNS and CDR2 is SASEGT in the germline V gene.

The rearrangement links TRBV20-1 to TRBJ1-2, with D perhaps matching TRBD1 (5 bases). The V end lost 4 bases, the J end lost 6 bases, and 12 bases lay between the germline ends. This CDR3 contains 12 residues. CDR1 and CDR2 (germline): DFQATT, SNEGSKA (reference sequence). The CDR3, as DNA: TGCAGTGCTATTGGGACGGTTAATGGCTACACCTTC. Protein: CSAIGTVNGYTF.

V gene TRBV7-8 combines with J gene TRBJ2-1, with 8 bases fitting TRBD2. J was trimmed by 7 bases and V by 2 bases; bases with no gene match: 4. CDR3 length: 14 residues. From germline, CDR1 is SGHVS and CDR2 FQNEAQ. For the CDR3, the DNA is TGTGCCAGCAGCTTAACGGGAGGGCCTAATGAGCAGTTCTTC. Residues: CASSLTGGPNEQFF.

As regards this clonotype: A read error may produce the germline difference seen at one junction end. V gene TRBV29-1 combines with J gene TRBJ1-3; D may be TRBD1 (5 bases). This CDR3 contains 14 residues. Per the germline V gene, CDR1 is SQVTM and CDR2 is ANQGSEA. Written as DNA, the CDR3 is TGCAGCGCTGTACAGGACCCCTCTGGAAACACCATGTATTTT. Protein sequence: CSAVQDPSGNTMYF.

This clonotype was seen only a few times. V gene TRBV7-2 combines with J gene TRBJ2-7; the D gene is possibly TRBD1 (6 bases). V was cut by 5 bases and J by 2 bases, with 10 bases left in between. Germline V CDR1 and CDR2: SGHTA, FQGNSA. The CDR3 length is 13 residues. CDR3 region: CASSRQVTYEQYF. For the CDR3, the DNA is TGTGCCAGCAGCCGACAGGTTACCTACGAGCAGTACTTC.

This clonotype was counted many times. In DNA form, the CDR3 reads TGCAGTGCGCTTCCCCTAGGCACTGAAGCTTTCTTT. Protein: CSALPLGTEAFF. This sequence joins TRBV20-1 and TRBJ1-1; D not certain. Trimming removed 6 bases from V and 4 bases from J, with 12 bases in between. The CDR3 sequence is 12 residues long. The germline gives CDR1 DFQATT, CDR2 SNEGSKA (reference sequence).

The V and J genes are TRBV4-3 and TRBJ2-3; D is possibly TRBD2 (5 bases). CDR1 and CDR2 from the germline V gene are LGHNA and YSLEER. V dropped 5 bases and J dropped 2 bases, with 14 bases sitting between them. The CDR3 loop spans 15 amino acids. The DNA for the CDR3 is TGCGCCAGCAGCATACTAGGGCAGATCACAGATACGCAGTATTTT. Its protein is CASSILGQITDTQYF.

The rearrangement links TRBV3-1 to TRBJ1-2; D is unclear. With 0 bases removed from V and 4 bases from J, the gap between germline ends came to 12 bases. The CDR3 contains 15 residues. Germline assignment: CDR1 LGHDT and CDR2 YNNKEL (reference sequence). As DNA, the CDR3 is TGTGCCAGCAGCCAAGATCATCAGGTGCTCTATGGCTACACCTTC. Translating it yields CASSQDHQVLYGYTF.

This clonotype has at least ten counts. The chain has TRBV5-1 and TRBJ1-6; unclear D gene. V was trimmed by 1 base and J by 3 bases, leaving 5 bases between them. The CDR3 length is 14 residues. The germline V gene has CDR1 SGHRS and CDR2 YFSETQ. This CDR3 reads CASSLTVYNSPLHF. CDR3 nucleotide sequence: TGCGCCAGCAGCTTGACGGTCTATAATTCACCCCTCCACTTT. Drawing the rest from reference TRBV5-1 and TRBJ1-6, the complete variable domain is KAGVTQTPRYLIKTRGQQVTLSCSPISGHRSVSWYQQTPGQGLQFLFEYFSETQRNKGNFPGRFSGRQFSNSRSEMNVSTLELGDSALYLCASSLTVYNSPLHFGNGTRLTVT.

This clonotype has a handful of counts. The genes are TRBV29-1 and TRBJ1-1; 12 nucleotides match TRBD1. J was trimmed by 2 bases and V by 5 bases; bases with no gene match: 12. This CDR3 has 17 amino acids. Germline CDR1 SQVTM, CDR2 ANQGSEA. CDR3 sequence (DNA): TGCAGCGTTATCCCCCGGGACAGGGGGCTGGTTAACACTGAAGCTTTCTTT. Translated: CSVIPRDRGLVNTEAFF.

J is TRBJ2-3 and V is TRBV5-1; possible D gene TRBD1, 5 bases. Looked up from germline, CDR1 is SGHRS and CDR2 is YFSETQ. The length of the CDR3 is 14 residues. The germline V and J ends were trimmed by 4 bases and 0 bases, with 9 bases remaining between them. The CDR3 DNA follows: TGCGCCAGCAGCCCGCCAGGGAGCACAGATACGCAGTATTTT. Its translation: CASSPPGSTDTQYF.

The chain employs TRBV30 and TRBJ2-2; D is unclear. Germline assignment: CDR1 GTSNPN and CDR2 SVGIG (reference sequence). V was shortened by 0 bases and J by 5 bases, with 7 bases between the two germline ends. The CDR3 consists of 13 residues. The CDR3 loop reads CAWSVSVTGELFF. The CDR3 coding sequence is TGTGCCTGGAGTGTTTCGGTGACCGGGGAGCTGTTTTTT.

The sample holds a few counts of this clonotype. DNA for the CDR3: TGTGCCAGCAGCTCATTTCGACCCGGCGGGGAGCTGTTTTTT. It codes for CASSSFRPGGELFF. This chain joins TRBV7-9 and TRBJ2-2, with unresolved D. V shed 4 bases and J shed 7 bases, with 13 bases lying between them. Germline CDR1 and CDR2: SEHNR and FQNEAQ (reference sequence). This CDR3 is 14 amino acids long.

This clonotype was observed a handful of times. V usage is TRBV29-1 and J usage is TRBJ1-4; D uncertain. The V end was cut by 4 bases, the J end by 6 bases, with 12 bases between. The CDR3 has 13 residues. Germline CDR1 and CDR2: SQVTM and ANQGSEA. The CDR3 DNA reads as TGCAGCGTTGTGTCGGGTGGGGATGAAAAACTGTTTTTT. Encoded protein: CSVVSGGDEKLFF.

Of note for this clonotype: The final CDR3 position lacks the conserved phenylalanine or tryptophan, pointing to a likely read error. This chain links TRBV19 with TRBJ1-2, with D possibly TRBD1 on 5 matching bases. Per the germline V gene, CDR1 is LNHDA and CDR2 is SQIVND (reference sequence). This CDR3 spans 14 amino acids. V was shortened by 4 bases and J by 4 bases, with 13 bases between the two germline ends. The CDR3 DNA sequence: TGTGCCAGTAGTACCCCGACAGCCACCTATGGCTACACCTCC. Translation gives CASSTPTATYGYTS.

V gene TRBV3-1 combines with J gene TRBJ2-7; a weak D match, TRBD1 (6 bases). Trimming removed 4 bases at V and 5 bases at J, with 12 bases between. The CDR3 is 13 amino acids. Germline V gene sequence: CDR1 LGHDT, CDR2 YNNKEL (reference sequence). As DNA, the CDR3 is TGTGCCAGCAGCCGTCAGGGGTTCCACGAGCAGTACTTC. It yields the protein CASSRQGFHEQYF.

This clonotype has at least ten counts. V is TRBV29-1 and J is TRBJ2-1; D is uncertain. CDR3 size: 11 residues. Germline V lookup: CDR1 SQVTM, CDR2 ANQGSEA. V was shortened by 7 bases and J by 4 bases, with 8 bases between the two germline ends. CDR3 protein: CSAEWYNEQFF. The CDR3 DNA sequence: TGCAGCGCAGAGTGGTACAATGAGCAGTTCTTC.

CDR3 protein: CASSKERQETQYF. The CDR3 coding sequence is TGTGCCAGCAGCAAAGAGAGACAAGAGACCCAGTACTTC. This chain joins TRBV21-1 and TRBJ2-5. TRBV21-1 is reported as a pseudogene. CDR3 size: 13 residues.

V gene TRBV23-1 combines with J gene TRBJ1-5; D possibly corresponds to TRBD1 (5 bases). TRBV23-1 is known as an ORF, though its function is uncertain. This CDR3 region has 18 residues. V was clipped by 7 bases and J by 4 bases, with 26 bases between them. CDR3 nucleotides: TGCGCCAGCAACCAATATGTAACCTCCGGGGGTACTAATCAGCCCCAGCATTTT. As protein: CASNQYVTSGGTNQPQHF.

The sample holds many counts of this clonotype. The chain joins TRBV20-1 to TRBJ1-2; 11 bases are shared with TRBD1. The CDR3 runs to 16 residues. The junction had 10 bases not matched to a gene; V was cut back by 5 bases and J by 2 bases. Germline lookup yields CDR1 DFQATT and CDR2 SNEGSKA (reference sequence). The CDR3 nucleotides read TGCAGTGCTGCCCAGAGGGACAGGGGGGGAAACTATGGCTACACCTTC. Protein sequence: CSAAQRDRGGNYGYTF.

This clonotype occurred many times. The rearrangement joins TRBV14 to TRBJ2-1; 7 nucleotides line up with TRBD2. Trimming took 0 bases from V and 7 from J; bases not matched to a gene: 3. There are 14 residues in the CDR3. The germline V gene encodes CDR1 SGHDN and CDR2 FVKESK. CDR3 DNA sequence: TGTGCCAGCAGCCAAGATTACGGGAGGAATGAGCAGTTCTTC. It encodes CASSQDYGRNEQFF. Full variable domain (outside the CDR3, taken from reference TRBV14 and TRBJ2-1): EAGVTQFPSHSVIEKGQTVTLRCDPISGHDNLYWYRRVMGKEIKFLLHFVKESKQDESGMPNNRFLAERTGGTYSTLKVQPAELEDSGVYFCASSQDYGRNEQFFGPGTRLTVL.

Concerning this clonotype itself: The junction does not match germline at one end; this may be a read error. This sequence joins TRBV7-7 and TRBJ2-3; TRBD2 matches at 13 bases. This CDR3 comprises 14 residues. Germline CDR1 and CDR2: SSHAT and FNYEAQ (reference sequence). In DNA form, the CDR3 reads TGTGCTAGCAGCCCAGGGACTAGCGGGGATGCGCAGTATTTT. Amino acid sequence: CASSPGTSGDAQYF.

The CDR3 here is CASAPPHGGNTQYF. CDR3 nucleotide sequence: TGTGCCAGCGCCCCTCCCCACGGAGGAAATACGCAGTATTTT. V usage is TRBV3-1 and J usage is TRBJ2-3; D might be TRBD2 (5 bases). The CDR3 is made up of 14 amino acids. V was cut by 8 bases and J by 7 bases, with 19 bases left in between. Germline values: CDR1 LGHDT, CDR2 YNNKEL (reference sequence).

The chain links TRBV7-2 to TRBJ2-7, with D possibly being TRBD1 (6 bases). V lost 2 bases, J lost 3 bases, and 14 bases lay in between. The length of the CDR3 is 15 residues. Germline CDR1 and CDR2: SGHTA and FQGNSA. CDR3 amino acids: CASSLISGQLYEQYF. Here the CDR3 DNA reads TGTGCCAGCAGCTTAATTTCGGGACAACTCTACGAGCAGTACTTC.

The chain has TRBV7-9 and TRBJ1-1, with D unclear. With 3 bases removed from V and 5 bases from J, the gap between germline ends came to 7 bases. The CDR3 runs to 12 residues. The germline gives CDR1 SEHNR, CDR2 FQNEAQ (reference sequence). Written as DNA, the CDR3 is TGTGCCAGCAGCTTTGAGACAACTGAAGCTTTCTTT. The encoded protein is CASSFETTEAFF.

V and J are TRBV4-2 and TRBJ1-2, with D perhaps matching TRBD1 (5 bases). The CDR3 covers 15 residues. Per germline, CDR1 LGHNA and CDR2 YNFKEQ. V lost 0 bases, J lost 0 bases, and 8 bases lay in between. The DNA of the CDR3 is TGTGCCAGCAGCCAAGAGGGGGGAGCTAACTATGGCTACACCTTC. Translation: CASSQEGGANYGYTF.